Sequencing of this TCR beta chain was carried out in a study of identical twins. Study-level findings and limits: The study found weaker excess twin sharing in beta out-of-frame sequences. Interpretation of the results relied on cross-sectional statistical analysis and not on following the same donors. Compared with models, monozygotic twins showed more out-of-frame TCR alpha sharing.

The sample holds many counts of this clonotype. The antigen remains unidentified. TCRdb itself ran the 5' RACE reads through MiXCR, one entry per CDR3 protein. The data contain about 150,000 distinct CDR3 sequences, roughly 3.5% of them singletons. The sequence came from a man aged 18-30 years in good health. The material sequenced was memory T cells sorted from blood.

The CDR3, as DNA: TGTGCCACCAAAGCCCTCCGTTGGGTCTATGGCTACACCTTC. Translation gives CATKALRWVYGYTF. This chain connects TRBV28 to TRBJ1-2; D uncertain. The CDR3 has 14 amino acids. CDR1 is MDHEN and CDR2 is SYDVKM in the germline V gene. V was trimmed by 10 bases and J by 4 bases, leaving 19 bases between them.